This T cell receptor (beta chain) was identified during a study of response to subunit inactivated influenza vaccine. Study-level findings and limits: Few additional T cells are recruited per seasonal influenza vaccination, authors suggested.

Deletions cut 3 bases from V and 6 bases from J, with 9 bases between. This CDR3 spans 11 amino acids. Germline V gene data show CDR1 as SQVTM and CDR2 as ANQGSEA. TCRdb used MiXCR to reprocess the RT-PCR reads, holding one entry per CDR3 protein. The data contain a few hundred thousand distinct CDR3 sequences, 12% to 15% of them singletons. This clonotype came up a few times. The antigen remains undetermined. This rearrangement joins TRBV29-1 to TRBJ2-7; D unclear. The TCR sequence derives from a man in his fifties or sixties who received an inactivated influenza vaccine. The source was PBMCs from blood, collected 12 days after vaccination. DNA of the CDR3: TGCAGCGTTGATGATCGGGTCGAGCAGTACTTC. Translating it yields CSVDDRVEQYF.